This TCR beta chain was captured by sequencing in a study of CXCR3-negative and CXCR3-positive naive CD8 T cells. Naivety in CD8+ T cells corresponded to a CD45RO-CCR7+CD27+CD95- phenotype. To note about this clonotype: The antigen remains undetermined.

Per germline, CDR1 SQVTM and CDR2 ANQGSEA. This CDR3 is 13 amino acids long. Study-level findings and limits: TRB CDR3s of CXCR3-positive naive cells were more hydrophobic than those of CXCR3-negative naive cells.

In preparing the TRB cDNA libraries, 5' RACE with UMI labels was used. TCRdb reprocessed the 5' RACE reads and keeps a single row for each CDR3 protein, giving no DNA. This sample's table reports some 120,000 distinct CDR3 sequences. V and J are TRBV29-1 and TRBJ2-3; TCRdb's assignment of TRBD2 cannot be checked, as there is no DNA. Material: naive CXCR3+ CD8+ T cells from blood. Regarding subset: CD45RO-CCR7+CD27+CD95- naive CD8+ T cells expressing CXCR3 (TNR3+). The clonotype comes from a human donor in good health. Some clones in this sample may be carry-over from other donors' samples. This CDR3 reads CSVVAGGSDTQYF.